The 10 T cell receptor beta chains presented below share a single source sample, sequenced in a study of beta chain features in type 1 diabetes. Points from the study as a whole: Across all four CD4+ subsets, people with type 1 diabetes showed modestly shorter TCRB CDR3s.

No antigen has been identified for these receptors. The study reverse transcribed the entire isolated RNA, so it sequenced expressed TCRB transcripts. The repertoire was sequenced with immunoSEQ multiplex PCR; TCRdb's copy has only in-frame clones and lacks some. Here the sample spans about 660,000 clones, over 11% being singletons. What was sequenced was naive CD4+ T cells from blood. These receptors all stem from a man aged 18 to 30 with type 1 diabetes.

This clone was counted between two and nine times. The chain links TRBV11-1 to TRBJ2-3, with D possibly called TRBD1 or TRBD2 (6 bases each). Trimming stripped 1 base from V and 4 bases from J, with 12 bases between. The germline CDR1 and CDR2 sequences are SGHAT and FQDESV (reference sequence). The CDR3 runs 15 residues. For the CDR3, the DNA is TGTGCCAGCAGCTTAGGCCCAGGGGAGGCAGATACGCAGTATTTT. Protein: CASSLGPGEADTQYF.

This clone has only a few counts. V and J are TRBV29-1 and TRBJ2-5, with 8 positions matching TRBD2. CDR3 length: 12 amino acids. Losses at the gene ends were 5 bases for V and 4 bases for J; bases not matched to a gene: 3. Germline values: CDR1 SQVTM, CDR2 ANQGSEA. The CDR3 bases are TGCAGCGTTAGAGCGGGAGTAGAGACCCAGTACTTC. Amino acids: CSVRAGVETQYF.

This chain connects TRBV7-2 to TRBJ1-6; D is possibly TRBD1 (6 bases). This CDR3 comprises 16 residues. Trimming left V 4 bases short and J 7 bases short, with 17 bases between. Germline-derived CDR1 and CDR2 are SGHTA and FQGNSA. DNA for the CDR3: TGTGCCAGCAGCTCTCAGGACGGGAGGGGGAATTCACCCCTCCACTTT. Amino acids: CASSSQDGRGNSPLHF.

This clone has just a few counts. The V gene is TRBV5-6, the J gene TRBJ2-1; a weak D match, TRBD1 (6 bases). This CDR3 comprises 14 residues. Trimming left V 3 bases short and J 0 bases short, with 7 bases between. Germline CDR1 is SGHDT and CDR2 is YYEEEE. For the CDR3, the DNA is TGTGCCAGCAGCTGGGACACCTCCTACAATGAGCAGTTCTTC. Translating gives CASSWDTSYNEQFF.

The CDR3 region is CASSETSGQGYGYTF. In DNA, the CDR3 is TGTGCCAGCAGTGAAACCTCCGGACAGGGATATGGCTACACCTTC. The chain employs TRBV25-1 and TRBJ1-2, with TRBD1 matching 8 bases. Trimming cost V 2 bases and J 5 bases; bases outside gene matches: 7. The CDR3 contains 15 residues. Germline lookup yields CDR1 MGHDK and CDR2 SYGVNS.

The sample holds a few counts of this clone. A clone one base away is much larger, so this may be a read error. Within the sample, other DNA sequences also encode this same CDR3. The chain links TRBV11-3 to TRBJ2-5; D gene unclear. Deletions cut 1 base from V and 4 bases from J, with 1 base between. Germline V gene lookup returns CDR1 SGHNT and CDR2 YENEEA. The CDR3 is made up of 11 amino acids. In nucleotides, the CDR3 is TGTGCCAGCAGCTTAGGAGAGACCCAGTACTTC. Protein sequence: CASSLGETQYF. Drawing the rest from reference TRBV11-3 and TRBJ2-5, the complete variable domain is EAGVVQSPRYKIIEKKQPVAFWCNPISGHNTLYWYLQNLGQGPELLIRYENEEAVDDSQLPKDRFSAERLKGVDSTLKIQPAELGDSAVYLCASSLGETQYFGPGTRLLVL.

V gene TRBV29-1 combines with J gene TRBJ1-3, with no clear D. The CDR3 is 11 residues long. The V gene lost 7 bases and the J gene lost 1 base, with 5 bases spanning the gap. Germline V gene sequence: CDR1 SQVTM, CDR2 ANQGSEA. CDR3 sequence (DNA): TGCAGCGCTAGATCTGGAAACACCATATATTTT. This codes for CSARSGNTIYF. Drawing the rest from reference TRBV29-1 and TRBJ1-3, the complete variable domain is SAVISQKPSRDICQRGTSLTIQCQVDSQVTMMFWYRQQPGQSLTLIATANQGSEATYESGFVIDKFPISRPNLTFSTLTVSNMSPEDSSIYLCSARSGNTIYFGEGSWLTVV.

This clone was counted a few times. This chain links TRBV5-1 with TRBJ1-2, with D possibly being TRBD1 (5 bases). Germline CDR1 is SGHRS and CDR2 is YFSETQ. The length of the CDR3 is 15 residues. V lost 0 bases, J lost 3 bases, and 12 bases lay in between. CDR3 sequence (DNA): TGCGCCAGCAGCTTGGCAGGGAGCTGGGACTATGGCTACACCTTC. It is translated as CASSLAGSWDYGYTF.

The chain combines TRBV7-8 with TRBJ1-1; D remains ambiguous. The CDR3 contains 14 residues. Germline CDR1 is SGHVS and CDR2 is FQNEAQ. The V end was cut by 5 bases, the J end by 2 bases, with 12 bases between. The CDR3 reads CASSQTRGNTEAFF. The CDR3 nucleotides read TGTGCCAGCAGCCAGACCCGCGGTAACACTGAAGCTTTCTTT.

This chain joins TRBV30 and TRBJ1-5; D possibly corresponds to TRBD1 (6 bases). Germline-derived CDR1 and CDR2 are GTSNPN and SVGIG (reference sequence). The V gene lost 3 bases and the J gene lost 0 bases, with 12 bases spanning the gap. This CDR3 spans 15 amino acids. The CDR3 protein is CAWSTGTYSNQPQHF. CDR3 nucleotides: TGTGCCTGGAGCACAGGGACCTATAGCAATCAGCCCCAGCATTTT.